One TCR beta chain is described in this entry. Its antigen is as yet unknown. V dropped 2 bases and J dropped 4; count of bases not matched to a gene: 3. From germline, CDR1 is LNHDA and CDR2 SQIVND (reference sequence). The CDR3 is 14 amino acids. These data are taken from a study of cytomegalovirus exposure and HLA in healthy donors. Primers: 60 Vbeta forward and 13 Jbeta reverse. Using immunoSEQ multiplex PCR, the repertoire was profiled, and TCRdb retains in-frame clones only, with some absent. Its clone listing holds 100,000 to 150,000 clones. Whole-study results and caveats: Most TCRs appeared rarely, but some public TCRs recurred in many donors. The study carried out a later analysis of TCR beta sequences. It associated 15,000 to 20,000 of them with specific HLA alleles at a false discovery rate of 0.05. Looking again later, the authors saw that most CMV-associated TCR beta chains seemed HLA-restricted. Roughly uniform depth of sequencing across donors was assumed in presence/absence analyses.

The sequenced sample consisted of PBMCs. This sequence joins TRBV19 and TRBJ2-3, with TRBD1 identical over 7 bases. The TCR comes from a man in his late teens or twenties in good health and CMV-seronegative. The CDR3 reads CASSITGVADTQYF. Written as DNA, the CDR3 is TGTGCCAGTAGTATAACAGGGGTAGCAGATACGCAGTATTTT. Together with reference TRBV19 and TRBJ2-3, the CDR3 gives the full variable domain: DGGITQSPKYLFRKEGQNVTLSCEQNLNHDAMYWYRQDPGQGLRLIYYSQIVNDFQKGDIAEGYSVSREKKESFPLTVTSAQKNPTAFYLCASSITGVADTQYFGPGTRLTVL.